One sample yielded the 21 T cell receptor beta chains listed below, sequenced in a study of blood T cell repertoires in COVID-19. Method: immunoSEQ multiplex PCR; TCRdb's copy keeps in-frame clones and lacks some. The sample yields about 270,000 clones, 70% to 90% seen once. The sequenced sample consisted of PBMCs or T cells enriched from blood (not recorded which). These receptors were collected from a woman in her 30s with acute COVID-19.

This rearrangement joins TRBV5-5 to TRBJ2-3; 7 nucleotides align to TRBD1. CDR1 SGHKS and CDR2 YYEKEE come from the germline V gene (reference sequence). The V segment lost 5 bases and the J segment 6 bases; nucleotides outside the gene matches: 12. The CDR3 spans 15 residues. This CDR3 reads CASRLPRTGGDTQYF. CDR3 coding DNA: TGTGCCAGCAGGCTTCCCCGGACAGGCGGGGATACGCAGTATTTT. The full variable domain, completed using reference TRBV5-5 and TRBJ2-3, is DAGVTQSPTHLIKTRGQQVTLRCSPISGHKSVSWYQQVLGQGPQFIFQYYEKEERGRGNFPDRFSARQFPNYSSELNVNALLLGDSALYLCASRLPRTGGDTQYFGPGTRLTVL.

The chain employs TRBV7-9 and TRBJ2-5; TRBD2 matches 12 bases. J was trimmed by 0 bases and V by 6 bases; bases with no gene match: 8. Germline V gives CDR1 SEHNR, CDR2 FQNEAQ (reference sequence). There are 17 residues in the CDR3. The CDR3 DNA reads as TGTGCCAGCAGACGTCCCGGGACTAGCGGGTACCAAGAGACCCAGTACTTC. Protein: CASRRPGTSGYQETQYF.

The chain carries TRBV6-5 and TRBJ1-4; 7 nucleotides align to TRBD1. The ends lost 4 bases at V and 8 bases at J; junction bases unmatched: 7. Germline CDR1 and CDR2: MNHEY and SVGAGI. This CDR3 contains 14 residues. The CDR3 nucleotides read TGTGCCAGCAGTTCGGGGACAGAGTACGAAAAACTGTTTTTT. Translated: CASSSGTEYEKLFF.

Regarding this clone: The same CDR3 is also encoded by other DNA sequences in this sample. The rearrangement joins TRBV5-1 to TRBJ2-1, with D tentatively TRBD2 (5 bases). Germline CDR1 SGHRS, CDR2 YFSETQ. Trimming pared 2 bases from V and 0 bases from J, leaving 9 bases between. The CDR3 contains 15 residues. This CDR3 is CASSFSGSSYNEQFF. In DNA, the CDR3 is TGCGCCAGCAGCTTTAGTGGGAGCTCCTACAATGAGCAGTTCTTC.

The chain combines TRBV28 with TRBJ1-5; D possibly corresponds to TRBD1 (6 bases). The length of the CDR3 is 12 residues. V lost 5 bases to trimming and J lost 10 bases, with 12 bases between them. Per germline, CDR1 MDHEN and CDR2 SYDVKM. Here the CDR3 reads CASSPPRGPQHF. CDR3 nucleotide sequence: TGTGCCAGCAGTCCCCCCAGGGGTCCCCAGCATTTT.

The rearrangement uses TRBV2 and TRBJ2-3; D gene ambiguous. Between the trimmed V and J ends, which lost 5 bases and 6 bases, there was a span of 6 bases. The CDR3 extends over 11 amino acids. Germline V CDR1 and CDR2: SNHLY, FYNNEI. CDR3 coding DNA: TGTGCCAGCAGTTCGTTGGATACGCAGTATTTT. Translating gives CASSSLDTQYF.

The rearrangement joins TRBV28 to TRBJ1-3, with a weak D call TRBD1 (5 bases). Looked up from germline, CDR1 is MDHEN and CDR2 is SYDVKM. Trimming pared 6 bases from V and 0 bases from J, leaving 24 bases between. CDR3 length: 19 residues. This chain's CDR3 is CASRPSVVKGLSSGNTIYF. Here the CDR3 DNA reads TGTGCCAGCAGACCCTCCGTAGTGAAGGGGCTCAGCTCTGGAAACACCATATATTTT.

The DNA of the CDR3 is TGTGCCAGCAGCAAAGATTTAGCTAACAGGGGAAAATTTAACTATGGCTACACCTTC. Protein sequence: CASSKDLANRGKFNYGYTF. V usage is TRBV21-1 and J usage is TRBJ1-2; TRBD1 is taken as the D call from the table, unchecked against the DNA. TRBV21-1 is tagged as a pseudogene. The CDR3 covers 19 residues.

This clone has more than one count but fewer than ten. J is TRBJ1-5 and V is TRBV2; TRBD1 aligns across 9 bases. Trimming cost V 0 bases and J 5 bases; bases outside gene matches: 5. Germline CDR1 is SNHLY and CDR2 is FYNNEI. This CDR3 spans 16 amino acids. Written as DNA, the CDR3 is TGTGCCAGCAGTGAAGCGCAAAGGACAGGGGATCAGCCCCAGCATTTT. Encoded protein: CASSEAQRTGDQPQHF.

V is TRBV6-5 and J is TRBJ1-5; D is uncertain. The CDR3 extends over 14 amino acids. V dropped 6 bases and J dropped 8 bases, with 17 bases sitting between them. Per the germline V gene, CDR1 is MNHEY and CDR2 is SVGAGI. The CDR3 protein is CASSPYSGFEPQHF. The CDR3 nucleotides are TGTGCCAGCAGCCCCTACTCGGGGTTTGAGCCCCAGCATTTT.

The sample holds one count of this clone. The chain combines TRBV10-1 with TRBJ2-5; D is possibly TRBD2 (5 bases). This CDR3 spans 13 amino acids. Trimming stripped 2 bases from V and 4 bases from J, with 8 bases between. Germline V gene sequence: CDR1 WNHNN, CDR2 SYGVQD (reference sequence). The CDR3 region is CASSETAGETQYF. CDR3 DNA sequence: TGCGCCAGCAGTGAGACGGCGGGAGAGACCCAGTACTTC.

The V gene is TRBV20-1, the J gene TRBJ2-3, with 10 bases aligning to TRBD2. The CDR3 runs 16 residues. The germline CDR1 and CDR2 sequences are DFQATT and SNEGSKA (reference sequence). J was trimmed by 3 bases and V by 3 bases; bases with no gene match: 9. The CDR3 reads CSASDGLGLATDTQYF. DNA for the CDR3: TGCAGTGCTAGTGATGGACTGGGACTAGCGACAGATACGCAGTATTTT.

The CDR3 bases are TGTGCCAGCAGCCGCGGGTTAGCGGGAGGGAACGGGGAGCTGTTTTTT. Translation gives CASSRGLAGGNGELFF. This sequence joins TRBV5-4 and TRBJ2-2; 11 nucleotides line up with TRBD2. CDR1 is SGHNT, CDR2 YYREEE, per germline (reference sequence). V lost 4 bases to trimming and J lost 7 bases; unmatched junction nucleotides: 9. The CDR3 is made up of 16 amino acids.

The gene calls are TRBV14 and TRBJ2-1, with 10 bases identical to TRBD2. J gave up 4 bases and V 3 bases, and 9 bases lay outside the gene matches. Germline V gives CDR1 SGHDN, CDR2 FVKESK. This CDR3 region has 17 residues. CDR3 sequence: CASSHLSSGGPYNEQFF. The CDR3 coding sequence is TGTGCCAGCAGCCACCTCTCTAGCGGGGGACCATACAATGAGCAGTTCTTC.

The chain carries TRBV15 and TRBJ2-2; 8 bases agree with TRBD2. CDR1 is LNHNV, CDR2 YYDKDF, per germline (reference sequence). The J segment lost 5 bases and the V segment lost 3 bases, leaving 5 bases of the junction unmatched. CDR3 length: 15 residues. CDR3 protein: CATSSVAGSTGELFF. Written as DNA, the CDR3 is TGTGCCACCAGCAGTGTAGCGGGATCGACCGGGGAGCTGTTTTTT.

The CDR3 loop reads CASSFKRPNEQFF. CDR3 nucleotide sequence: TGTGCCAGCAGTTTTAAGCGGCCCAATGAGCAGTTCTTC. V and J are TRBV6-2 or TRBV6-3 and TRBJ2-1; TRBD2 might be the D (5 bases). The germline CDR1 and CDR2 sequences are MNHEY and SVGEGT. The CDR3 is 13 amino acids. Between the trimmed V and J ends, which lost 4 bases and 6 bases, there was a span of 10 bases.

The gene calls are TRBV7-6 and TRBJ1-3, with no clear D. This CDR3 is 14 amino acids long. The V end lost 2 bases, the J end lost 0 bases, and 5 bases lay between the germline ends. The germline CDR1 and CDR2 sequences are SGHVS and FNYEAQ. The CDR3 sequence is CASSLTFSGNTIYF. The CDR3 bases are TGTGCCAGCAGCTTAACATTCTCTGGAAACACCATATATTTT.

This rearrangement joins TRBV6-6 to TRBJ2-7; 7 bases map to TRBD2. The V gene's germline CDR1 is MNHNY and CDR2 SVGAGI (reference sequence). V shed 2 bases and J 5 bases; nucleotides not matched to a gene: 9. The CDR3 runs 15 residues. The CDR3 protein is CASSYIVGGEDEQYF. The DNA for the CDR3 is TGTGCCAGCAGTTACATCGTGGGAGGGGAGGACGAGCAGTACTTC.

The chain has TRBV27 and TRBJ2-2, with D perhaps TRBD1 (6 bases). The CDR3 contains 15 residues. V gave up 7 bases and J gave up 1 base, with 13 bases separating them. CDR1 and CDR2 from the germline V gene are MNHEY and SMNVEV (reference sequence). Here the CDR3 reads CASKFTGRNTGELFF. CDR3 coding DNA: TGTGCCAGCAAGTTTACAGGGAGGAACACCGGGGAGCTGTTTTTT.

The table lists this clone with a few counts. The genes are TRBV6-5 and TRBJ1-1, with a weak D call TRBD1 (5 bases). CDR1 is MNHEY, CDR2 SVGAGI, per germline. Trimming shortened V by 5 bases and J by 0 bases, and 13 bases separated the two germline ends. The CDR3 spans 15 residues. The CDR3: CASSRGGELNTEAFF. The CDR3 nucleotides are TGTGCCAGCAGTAGGGGCGGGGAACTGAACACTGAAGCTTTCTTT.

The CDR3 DNA reads as TGTGCCAGCAGTTTCCAGGGGCGAGGTTTCACTGAAGCTTTCTTT. Translating gives CASSFQGRGFTEAFF. This chain joins TRBV28 and TRBJ1-1, with D perhaps matching TRBD1 (6 bases). This CDR3 spans 15 amino acids. From germline, CDR1 is MDHEN and CDR2 SYDVKM. V was clipped by 3 bases and J by 4 bases, with 15 bases between them.